Below, 20 T cell receptor beta chains from the same sample are listed, as sequenced in a study of shared clonotypes between healthy human individuals. Only CD45RO-negative cells positively selected for CCR7 counted as naive CD8 cells, so terminally differentiated effector memory CD45RA+ cells were excluded. Here immunoSEQ multiplex PCR was the method, and the copy in TCRdb shows in-frame clones only, minus some. The sample has hundreds of thousands of clones, nearly 98% seen once. Sequencing was performed on naive CD8+ T cells sorted from blood. These receptor sequences come from a man aged 25 to 40 in good health.

V and J are TRBV29-1 and TRBJ1-1; possible D gene TRBD1, 6 bases. The CDR3 sequence is 15 residues long. V was cut by 4 bases and J by 1 base, with 16 bases left in between. The germline V gene has CDR1 SQVTM and CDR2 ANQGSEA. CDR3 coding DNA: TGCAGCGTTGCCTCATGGACAGAGAGGAACACTGAAGCTTTCTTT. It specifies CSVASWTERNTEAFF.

This chain links TRBV5-1 with TRBJ2-7; 7 positions agree with TRBD1. Germline V gene lookup returns CDR1 SGHRS and CDR2 YFSETQ. This CDR3 contains 14 residues. V lost 1 base, J lost 2 bases, and 3 bases stayed unmatched. The CDR3 DNA reads as TGCGCCAGCAGCTTGACAGGGGTCCCCTACGAGCAGTACTTC. Translated, it gives CASSLTGVPYEQYF.

The chain couples TRBV6-1 to TRBJ2-3, with D possibly TRBD2 on 5 matching bases. Germline assignment: CDR1 MNHNS and CDR2 SASEGT. The V and J ends lost 6 bases and 2 bases respectively, with 12 bases between them. The length of the CDR3 is 14 residues. This CDR3 reads CASRELGLTDTQYF. CDR3 DNA sequence: TGTGCCAGCAGGGAACTAGGCCTCACAGATACGCAGTATTTT.

The genes are TRBV27 and TRBJ2-5, with a possible D match to TRBD1 (5 bases). Germline CDR1 MNHEY, CDR2 SMNVEV (reference sequence). This CDR3 contains 13 residues. The germline V and J ends were trimmed by 10 bases and 3 bases, with 15 bases remaining between them. In nucleotides, the CDR3 is TGTGCCACCCTTCGGCAGGGCGAAGAGACCCAGTACTTC. As protein: CATLRQGEETQYF.

The chain couples TRBV2 to TRBJ1-5; D gene ambiguous. This CDR3 comprises 12 residues. Trimming shortened V by 5 bases and J by 1 base, and 3 bases separated the two germline ends. Germline V CDR1 and CDR2: SNHLY, FYNNEI. The CDR3 DNA follows: TGTGCCAGCAGTCAAAGCAATCAGCCCCAGCATTTT. It specifies CASSQSNQPQHF. Combining the CDR3 with reference TRBV2 and TRBJ1-5 gives the whole variable domain EPEVTQTPSHQVTQMGQEVILRCVPISNHLYFYWYRQILGQKVEFLVSFYNNEISEKSEIFDDQFSVERPDGSNFTLKIRSTKLEDSAMYFCASSQSNQPQHFGDGTRLSIL.

V gene TRBV6-5 combines with J gene TRBJ2-7; the D gene is possibly TRBD2 (5 bases). Between the trimmed V and J ends, which lost 8 bases and 0 bases, there was a span of 8 bases. CDR3 length: 12 amino acids. Germline values: CDR1 MNHEY, CDR2 SVGAGI. The CDR3 spells CASGGTSYEQYF. CDR3 bases: TGTGCCAGCGGAGGAACCTCCTACGAGCAGTACTTC.

The chain recombines TRBV15 with TRBJ1-4; no clear D gene. Germline CDR1 reads LNHNV; CDR2 reads YYDKDF (reference sequence). This CDR3 spans 16 amino acids. V shed 1 base and J shed 6 bases, with 15 bases lying between them. CDR3 nucleotides: TGTGCCACCAGCAGAGGGCCCAGCTTAGGCGATGAAAAACTGTTTTTT. Protein sequence: CATSRGPSLGDEKLFF.

The chain combines TRBV9 with TRBJ1-2; no definite D call. Per germline, CDR1 SGDLS and CDR2 YYNGEE. The length of the CDR3 is 11 residues. Trimming shortened V by 3 bases and J by 8 bases, and 8 bases separated the two germline ends. CDR3 DNA: TGTGCCAGCAGCGCCCAAGGGGGCTACACCTTC. It specifies CASSAQGGYTF.

The chain recombines TRBV25-1 with TRBJ1-4; D remains unclear. The CDR3 totals 14 residues. V lost 1 base and J lost 7, with 10 bases in between. Germline-derived CDR1 and CDR2 are MGHDK and SYGVNS. The chain's CDR3 is CASSELALGEKLFF. The CDR3 region has the DNA TGTGCCAGCAGTGAATTGGCGTTGGGTGAAAAACTGTTTTTT.

V usage is TRBV27 and J usage is TRBJ1-4; weak D call: TRBD1 (5 bases). V lost 5 bases and J 1 base, leaving 11 bases between the germline ends. Germline assignment: CDR1 MNHEY and CDR2 SMNVEV (reference sequence). The CDR3 sequence is 15 residues long. This CDR3 reads CASSSRDGTNEKLFF. The CDR3 DNA sequence: TGTGCCAGCAGTAGCCGGGACGGAACTAATGAAAAACTGTTTTTT.

The chain carries TRBV18 and TRBJ2-1, with 8 bases that match TRBD1. V was clipped by 5 bases and J by 0 bases; unmatched bases: 6. In germline, CDR1 is KGHSH, CDR2 LQKENI. CDR3 size: 16 residues. The CDR3 region is CASSRDRMSSYNEQFF. Here the CDR3 DNA reads TGTGCCAGCTCAAGGGACAGGATGAGCTCCTACAATGAGCAGTTCTTC.

The chain carries TRBV29-1 and TRBJ2-7; D possibly matches TRBD1 or TRBD2 (5 bases each). Trimming left V 6 bases short and J 3 bases short, with 12 bases between. CDR1 is SQVTM and CDR2 is ANQGSEA in the germline V gene. This CDR3 is 12 amino acids long. CDR3 loop: CSVGPGSYEQYF. The CDR3 DNA reads TGCAGCGTGGGGCCGGGGAGCTACGAGCAGTACTTC.

The chain combines TRBV7-6 with TRBJ2-2, with D possibly matching TRBD2 (5 bases). There are 15 residues in the CDR3. Germline V gene sequence: CDR1 SGHVS, CDR2 FNYEAQ. Between the trimmed V and J ends, which lost 2 bases and 1 base, there was a span of 8 bases. The CDR3 reads CASSLSAENTGELFF. Here the CDR3 DNA reads TGTGCCAGCAGCTTATCAGCGGAGAACACCGGGGAGCTGTTTTTT.

The CDR3 protein is CASSLFSTGGTPGEQYF. CDR3 bases: TGTGCCAGCAGTTTATTCAGTACGGGAGGGACACCGGGGGAGCAGTACTTC. The V gene is TRBV27, the J gene TRBJ2-7; 8 nucleotides align to TRBD2. Germline lookup yields CDR1 MNHEY and CDR2 SMNVEV (reference sequence). Unmatched junction bases numbered 15, after V lost 1 base and J lost 7 bases. The CDR3 loop spans 17 amino acids.

The rearrangement uses TRBV6-5 and TRBJ2-1; a weak D match, TRBD2 (5 bases). Between the trimmed V and J ends, which lost 5 bases and 3 bases, there was a span of 8 bases. The CDR3 covers 13 residues. Germline loops: CDR1 MNHEY, CDR2 SVGAGI. CDR3 in amino acids: CASSVGVYNEQFF. DNA of the CDR3: TGTGCCAGCAGTGTCGGGGTCTACAATGAGCAGTTCTTC.

The rearrangement links TRBV9 to TRBJ2-1; 9 nucleotides align to TRBD2. Germline CDR1 and CDR2: SGDLS and YYNGEE. V was pared by 0 bases and J by 7 bases, with 5 bases of the junction left unmatched. There are 15 residues in the CDR3. CDR3 sequence: CASSVAPSGTNEQFF. CDR3 DNA: TGTGCCAGCAGCGTAGCTCCTAGCGGGACTAATGAGCAGTTCTTC.

This clone was counted once. The rearrangement uses TRBV19 and TRBJ2-6, with TRBD2 as a possible D gene (5 bases). Trimming cost V 9 bases and J 2 bases, with 20 bases left between them. Germline V gives CDR1 LNHDA, CDR2 SQIVND (reference sequence). CDR3 size: 17 residues. The CDR3 spells CASSVGEYSTGANVLTF. CDR3 nucleotide sequence: TGTGCCAGCTCGGTGGGAGAGTACTCCACTGGGGCCAACGTCCTGACTTTC. The full variable domain, rest sourced from reference TRBV19 and TRBJ2-6, is DGGITQSPKYLFRKEGQNVTLSCEQNLNHDAMYWYRQDPGQGLRLIYYSQIVNDFQKGDIAEGYSVSREKKESFPLTVTSAQKNPTAFYLCASSVGEYSTGANVLTFGAGSRLTVL.

The genes are TRBV2 and TRBJ2-5; D gene uncertain. The V gene's germline CDR1 is SNHLY and CDR2 FYNNEI. This CDR3 spans 10 amino acids. With 8 bases removed from V and 5 bases from J, the gap between germline ends came to 6 bases. The CDR3 loop is CASGSETQYF. In DNA, the CDR3 is TGTGCCAGCGGGTCGGAGACCCAGTACTTC.

The V call is TRBV27, the J call TRBJ2-6; the D gene is possibly TRBD2 (6 bases). The CDR3 runs 18 residues. Germline V lookup: CDR1 MNHEY, CDR2 SMNVEV (reference sequence). Trimming shortened V by 8 bases and J by 1 base, and 21 bases separated the two germline ends. The CDR3 spells CASSLRGGKLSGANVLTF. CDR3 in DNA: TGTGCCAGCTCCCTGAGGGGCGGGAAACTATCTGGGGCCAACGTCCTGACTTTC.

This chain links TRBV30 with TRBJ1-1, with a possible D match to TRBD1 (6 bases). The length of the CDR3 is 13 residues. The V end lost 0 bases, the J end lost 5 bases, and 10 bases lay between the germline ends. The germline CDR1 and CDR2 sequences are GTSNPN and SVGIG (reference sequence). CDR3 amino acids: CAWSVGGWTEAFF. The CDR3 DNA follows: TGTGCCTGGAGTGTAGGGGGATGGACTGAAGCTTTCTTT.